The 11 T cell receptor beta chains presented below share a single source sample, sequenced in a study of blood T cell repertoires in COVID-19. Libraries were prepared by immunoSEQ multiplex PCR; TCRdb keeps only in-frame clonotypes and omits some of them. The sample lists 200,000 to 250,000 clones; around 91% were seen once. The sample taken for sequencing was peripheral blood. The receptors come from a middle-aged woman with acute or convalescent COVID-19.

With regard to this clone: This sample includes further DNA sequences coding for the same CDR3. The rearrangement joins TRBV9 to TRBJ2-1; 9 bases align to TRBD2. V lost 2 bases to trimming and J lost 2 bases; unmatched junction nucleotides: 2. This CDR3 has 15 residues. Germline-derived CDR1 and CDR2 are SGDLS and YYNGEE. CDR3 nucleotides: TGTGCCAGCAGCGTCGGCGGGGGGGCCTACAATGAGCAGTTCTTC. Protein sequence: CASSVGGGAYNEQFF.

The chain combines TRBV19 with TRBJ1-1, with TRBD1 identical over 9 bases. Trimming cost V 5 bases and J 4 bases; bases outside gene matches: 8. Germline CDR1 LNHDA, CDR2 SQIVND (reference sequence). The CDR3 length is 15 residues. CDR3 in DNA: TGTGCCAGTAGTCCCCAACCGACAGGGGGCACTGAAGCTTTCTTT. This translates into CASSPQPTGGTEAFF.

This clone was recorded once. The rearrangement links TRBV2 to TRBJ2-5; D remains ambiguous. Germline V gene sequence: CDR1 SNHLY, CDR2 FYNNEI. This CDR3 spans 13 amino acids. V shed 4 bases and J shed 5 bases, with 11 bases lying between them. Written as DNA, the CDR3 is TGTGCCAGCAGTGGAGACACGAAGGAGACCCAGTACTTC. Amino acid sequence: CASSGDTKETQYF.

Only one count was recorded for this clone. The chain combines TRBV18 with TRBJ2-7; 11 bases line up with TRBD2. Germline V gene sequence: CDR1 KGHSH, CDR2 LQKENI. This CDR3 region has 19 residues. After removal of 3 bases from V and 3 bases from J, the junction contained 16 bases not matched to a gene. CDR3 in amino acids: CASSPTGTAGLAVLYEQYV. In DNA, the CDR3 is TGTGCCAGCTCACCGACCGGGACGGCGGGACTAGCGGTTCTCTACGAGCAGTACGTC.

This chain joins TRBV20-1 and TRBJ2-1, with 8 bases matching TRBD2. CDR3 size: 17 residues. Losses at the gene ends were 3 bases for V and 5 bases for J; bases not matched to a gene: 15. CDR1 and CDR2 (germline): DFQATT, SNEGSKA (reference sequence). CDR3 coding DNA: TGCAGTGCTAGTGGGTCCGTAGCGGGGAGTAGGGACAATGAGCAGTTCTTC. Translated: CSASGSVAGSRDNEQFF.

In this sample, this clone turned up once. The chain uses TRBV4-1 and TRBJ2-3; perhaps TRBD2 as D (5 bases). V gave up 4 bases and J gave up 0 bases, with 11 bases separating them. The CDR3 has 15 amino acids. The V gene's germline CDR1 is MGHRA and CDR2 YSYEKL. The CDR3: CASSRGLGSTDTQYF. The CDR3 DNA reads TGCGCCAGCAGCCGAGGGTTGGGGAGCACAGATACGCAGTATTTT.

The CDR3 is CASSLEAEETQYF. CDR3 DNA sequence: TGTGCCAGCAGCTTAGAAGCGGAAGAGACCCAGTACTTC. The gene calls are TRBV11-3 and TRBJ2-5; D may be TRBD2 (5 bases). V lost 0 bases to trimming and J lost 3 bases, with 5 bases between them. The CDR3 length is 13 residues. Germline values: CDR1 SGHNT, CDR2 YENEEA.

This chain links TRBV5-1 with TRBJ2-5, with 11 nucleotides matching TRBD2. The germline V gene has CDR1 SGHRS and CDR2 YFSETQ. After removal of 4 bases from V and 3 bases from J, the junction contained 14 bases not matched to a gene. The CDR3 totals 18 residues. For the CDR3, the DNA is TGCGCCAGCAGCCTGAGTGGCCTACCGGGACTAGCGGAAGAGACCCAGTACTTC. Amino acids: CASSLSGLPGLAEETQYF. Variable domain in full (rest from reference TRBV5-1 and TRBJ2-5): KAGVTQTPRYLIKTRGQQVTLSCSPISGHRSVSWYQQTPGQGLQFLFEYFSETQRNKGNFPGRFSGRQFSNSRSEMNVSTLELGDSALYLCASSLSGLPGLAEETQYFGPGTRLLVL.

The gene calls are TRBV7-2 and TRBJ2-6, with 8 bases lining up with TRBD1. Trimming removed 4 bases from V and 0 bases from J; junction bases left unmatched: 8. CDR3 length: 18 residues. Germline assignment: CDR1 SGHTA and CDR2 FQGNSA. In nucleotides, the CDR3 is TGTGCCAGCAGCTCCCTCCGGGACAGGAACTCTGGGGCCAACGTCCTGACTTTC. This codes for CASSSLRDRNSGANVLTF.

This chain uses TRBV4-1 with TRBJ1-5; 9 nucleotides match TRBD1. The CDR3 has 16 residues. With 4 bases clipped from V and 4 bases from J, the junction kept 8 bases outside the gene matches. The germline V gene has CDR1 MGHRA and CDR2 YSYEKL. The CDR3 coding sequence is TGCGCCAGCAGCCCTCCCCCGGGACAGGGAAATCAGCCCCAGCATTTT. Protein sequence: CASSPPPGQGNQPQHF.

The rearrangement uses TRBV6-5 and TRBJ1-1; TRBD1 is a possible D gene (5 bases). Trimming shortened V by 10 bases and J by 4 bases, and 22 bases separated the two germline ends. The CDR3 sequence is 15 residues long. Looked up from germline, CDR1 is MNHEY and CDR2 is SVGAGI. Written as DNA, the CDR3 is TGTGCCACCCTGCTTCTGATTCCGGGGGGCACTGAAGCTTTCTTT. Amino acid sequence: CATLLLIPGGTEAFF.